This entry lists 12 T cell receptor beta chains sequenced from one sample in a study of T cell repertoires in cytomegalovirus infection. Their cognate antigens are unknown. TCRdb used MiXCR to reprocess the reads, holding one entry per CDR3 protein. Of about 900,000 distinct CDR3 sequences listed, about a third are singletons. Sample: cultured CD8+ T cells from PBMCs, taken from culture after CMV antigen stimulation. These receptors originate from a human donor in good health (CMV status not recorded). Some clones in this sample may be carry-over from other donors' samples.

CDR3 sequence reads: CASNGGDGTQYF. The DNA for the CDR3 is TGTGCCAGCAACGGGGGGGACGGTACGCAGTATTTT. The chain is built from TRBV5-4 and TRBJ2-3; 8 nucleotides line up with TRBD2. The CDR3 loop spans 12 amino acids. The germline CDR1 and CDR2 sequences are SGHNT and YYREEE (reference sequence). Germline trimming cut 6 bases from V and 8 bases from J; bases unmatched to any gene: 5.

The V gene is TRBV27, the J gene TRBJ1-1, with D perhaps matching TRBD1 (6 bases). V lost 5 bases and J 5 bases, leaving 15 bases between the germline ends. CDR1 and CDR2 (germline): MNHEY, SMNVEV (reference sequence). There are 14 residues in the CDR3. The CDR3 sequence is CASSTVGAGTEAFF. In DNA, the CDR3 is TGTGCCAGCAGTACCGTGGGGGCTGGGACTGAAGCTTTCTTT.

This rearrangement joins TRBV7-6 to TRBJ2-7, with D possibly being TRBD1 or TRBD2 (6 bases each). CDR1 and CDR2 (germline): SGHVS, FNYEAQ. Trimming removed 3 bases from V and 4 bases from J, with 13 bases in between. This CDR3 region has 14 residues. The CDR3 reads CASSLRQGRYEQYF. The CDR3 region has the DNA TGTGCCAGCAGCTTGAGGCAGGGGAGGTACGAGCAGTACTTC.

This clonotype has a handful of counts. The chain joins TRBV10-3 to TRBJ1-3; 7 bases agree with TRBD1. CDR1 and CDR2 (germline): ENHRY, SYGVKD. The CDR3 length is 12 residues. The trim removed 8 bases at V and 3 bases at J, leaving 1 base unmatched. CDR3 sequence (DNA): TGTGCCATCGGACAGGATGGAAACACCATATATTTT. This translates into CAIGQDGNTIYF.

As DNA, the CDR3 is TGTGCCAGCTGGAGCAGGGACTCGAGAGAAAAACTGTTTTTT. As protein: CASWSRDSREKLFF. V and J are TRBV6-6 and TRBJ1-4; weak D call: TRBD1 (5 bases). The CDR3 runs 14 residues. The V end lost 8 bases, the J end lost 8 bases, and 18 bases lay between the germline ends. Germline-derived CDR1 and CDR2 are MNHNY and SVGAGI (reference sequence).

This clonotype was observed a few times. CDR3 loop: CASTPKLGGNQPQHF. The CDR3 nucleotides read TGTGCCAGCACTCCTAAGTTAGGGGGCAATCAGCCCCAGCATTTT. This sequence joins TRBV12-3 or TRBV12-4 and TRBJ1-5; weak D call: TRBD1 (5 bases). The CDR3 length is 15 residues. V was clipped by 7 bases and J by 2 bases, with 15 bases between them.

V is TRBV14 and J is TRBJ2-2; TRBD1 is a possible D gene (5 bases). This CDR3 region has 16 residues. CDR1 SGHDN and CDR2 FVKESK come from the germline V gene. Deletions cut 3 bases from V and 4 bases from J, with 15 bases between. The CDR3 region has the DNA TGTGCCAGCAGCCAGTGGTCAGGGTATGGCACCGGGGAGCTGTTTTTT. Its translation is CASSQWSGYGTGELFF.

This clonotype was found a few times. V and J are TRBV5-5 and TRBJ2-7; tentatively, D is TRBD2 (6 bases). V shed 0 bases and J shed 4 bases, with 14 bases lying between them. Germline assignment: CDR1 SGHKS and CDR2 YYEKEE (reference sequence). The CDR3 consists of 15 residues. This CDR3 reads CASSLAGGTGYEQYV. The CDR3 DNA follows: TGTGCCAGCAGCTTGGCCGGGGGTACCGGGTACGAGCAGTACGTC.

About this clonotype itself: A read error may explain this, as a much larger clone is one base away. J is TRBJ2-5 and V is TRBV7-6; 11 nucleotides line up with TRBD1. Germline CDR1 and CDR2: SGHVS and FNYEAQ. The CDR3 loop spans 17 amino acids. CDR3 sequence (DNA): TGTGCCAACAGCTTACGGGACAGGGGGTCCGTAGGAGAGACCCAGTACTTC. Its translation is CANSLRDRGSVGETQYF.

The chain recombines TRBV28 with TRBJ2-7; 8 bases match TRBD1. CDR3 size: 15 residues. The germline V gene has CDR1 MDHEN and CDR2 SYDVKM. With 5 bases clipped from V and 2 bases from J, the junction kept 8 bases outside the gene matches. CDR3 amino acids: CASSPGQVVAYEQYV. The CDR3 coding sequence is TGTGCCAGCAGTCCGGGACAGGTCGTTGCCTACGAGCAGTACGTC.

This rearrangement joins TRBV19 to TRBJ2-2; 8 bases fit TRBD2. V lost 7 bases, J lost 7 bases, and 8 bases stayed unmatched. This CDR3 comprises 14 residues. CDR1 and CDR2 from the germline V gene are LNHDA and SQIVND (reference sequence). The CDR3 DNA follows: TGTGCCAGTATTACGGGGGGGCCGGGCGGGGAGCTGTTTTTT. Protein product: CASITGGPGGELFF. Full variable domain (missing parts from reference TRBV19 and TRBJ2-2): DGGITQSPKYLFRKEGQNVTLSCEQNLNHDAMYWYRQDPGQGLRLIYYSQIVNDFQKGDIAEGYSVSREKKESFPLTVTSAQKNPTAFYLCASITGGPGGELFFGEGSRLTVL.

This chain connects TRBV20-1 to TRBJ2-7, with D unclear. V lost 6 bases to trimming and J lost 0 bases, with 12 bases between them. This CDR3 contains 13 residues. Germline V lookup: CDR1 DFQATT, CDR2 SNEGSKA (reference sequence). Written as DNA, the CDR3 is TGCAGTGCCAACTCCGGCAACTCCTACGAGCAGTACGTC. It is translated as CSANSGNSYEQYV.